This entry lists 16 T cell receptor beta chains sequenced from one sample in a study of cytomegalovirus exposure and HLA in healthy donors. PCR involved 60 Vbeta and 13 Jbeta primers. Assay: immunoSEQ multiplex PCR; the TCRdb copy retains only in-frame clones and omits some. The repertoire holds about 130,000 clones, with 80% to 90% as singletons. The sample taken for sequencing was PBMCs. The receptors come from a woman between 40 and 55 years old in good health and CMV-seropositive.

In regard to this clone: A junction boundary mismatches the germline segment, possibly from a read error. The chain employs TRBV28 and TRBJ1-2; TRBD1 matches at 8 bases. This CDR3 comprises 17 residues. Germline loops: CDR1 MDHEN, CDR2 SYDVKM. In DNA, the CDR3 is TGTGCCAGCAGTTTATCCATCCCAGGGGGCGGGGGCTATGACTACACCTTC. Translating gives CASSLSIPGGGGYDYTF.

This clone qualifies as medium-sized. This chain uses TRBV7-2 with TRBJ2-7, with 11 positions matching TRBD2. Germline V gene lookup returns CDR1 SGHTA and CDR2 FQGNSA. J gave up 3 bases and V 5 bases, and 6 bases lay outside the gene matches. The CDR3 is 15 amino acids. This CDR3 reads CASSAGTSGYYEQYF. Written as DNA, the CDR3 is TGTGCCAGCAGCGCCGGGACTAGCGGTTACTACGAGCAGTACTTC.

This clone was seen a handful of times. The V call is TRBV6-1, the J call TRBJ2-3, with TRBD2 matching over 13 bases. After removal of 3 bases from V and 15 bases from J, the junction contained 3 bases not matched to a gene. CDR3 length: 12 amino acids. Per germline, CDR1 MNHNS and CDR2 SASEGT. The CDR3 here is CASSDWTSGSYF. The DNA of the CDR3 is TGTGCCAGCAGTGATTGGACTAGCGGGAGTTATTTT.

The V call is TRBV14, the J call TRBJ2-1; the match to TRBD2 covers 14 bases. Losses at the gene ends were 4 bases for V and 10 bases for J; bases not matched to a gene: 6. CDR3 size: 15 residues. Germline-derived CDR1 and CDR2 are SGHDN and FVKESK. This CDR3 is CASSLRTSGRKEQFF. In DNA form, the CDR3 reads TGTGCCAGCAGCCTCCGGACTAGCGGGAGGAAGGAGCAGTTCTTC.

J is TRBJ2-7 and V is TRBV9, with TRBD1 identical over 9 bases. This CDR3 has 15 residues. In germline, CDR1 is SGDLS, CDR2 YYNGEE. V was clipped by 3 bases and J by 6 bases; unmatched bases: 10. This chain's CDR3 is CASSGSAGTGSEQYF. The CDR3 nucleotides are TGTGCCAGCAGCGGTTCCGCCGGGACAGGGTCCGAGCAGTACTTC.

This sequence joins TRBV11-2 and TRBJ2-2, with a weak D call TRBD1 (5 bases). Germline values: CDR1 SGHAT, CDR2 FQNNGV. The germline V and J ends were trimmed by 2 bases and 6 bases, with 13 bases remaining between them. The CDR3 has 15 amino acids. The CDR3 here is CASSLRQGRAGELFF. The CDR3 DNA reads TGTGCCAGCAGCTTAAGGCAGGGAAGGGCCGGGGAGCTGTTTTTT.

The V and J genes are TRBV28 and TRBJ1-1, with no clear D. Germline V gives CDR1 MDHEN, CDR2 SYDVKM. CDR3 size: 12 residues. With 8 bases removed from V and 3 bases from J, the gap between germline ends came to 10 bases. In DNA, the CDR3 is TGTGCCAGCGAAATCGGGGACACTGAAGCTTTCTTT. Translated: CASEIGDTEAFF.

The chain uses TRBV9 and TRBJ2-3, with D possibly being TRBD1 (5 bases). The CDR3 length is 15 residues. Germline V gene sequence: CDR1 SGDLS, CDR2 YYNGEE. V shed 0 bases and J shed 0 bases, with 8 bases lying between them. The CDR3 spells CASSVGGRSTDTQYF. For the CDR3, the DNA is TGTGCCAGCAGCGTAGGGGGCAGGAGCACAGATACGCAGTATTTT. The full variable domain, with the rest looked up from reference TRBV9 and TRBJ2-3, is DSGVTQTPKHLITATGQRVTLRCSPRSGDLSVYWYQQSLDQGLQFLIQYYNGEERAKGNILERFSAQQFPDLHSELNLSSLELGDSALYFCASSVGGRSTDTQYFGPGTRLTVL.

V and J are TRBV28 and TRBJ2-5; D not certain. The DNA end is more similar to TRBJ2-7, so the J call may be wrong. The CDR3 runs to 13 residues. Germline V gene sequence: CDR1 MDHEN, CDR2 SYDVKM. CDR3 DNA: TGTGCCAGCAGTTATGAAAGCTCCTACGAGCAGTACTTC. Encoded protein: CASSYESSYEQYF.

V usage is TRBV4-1 and J usage is TRBJ2-1, with TRBD1 as a possible D gene (5 bases). Trimming took off 1 base at V and 7 bases at J, with 17 bases between the two ends. The germline V gene has CDR1 MGHRA and CDR2 YSYEKL. This CDR3 has 16 amino acids. CDR3 region: CASSQVGRDIRNEQFF. The CDR3 nucleotides are TGCGCCAGCAGCCAAGTTGGCAGGGATATAAGGAATGAGCAGTTCTTC.

V usage is TRBV7-3 and J usage is TRBJ2-2; D is undetermined. V lost 2 bases and J 1 base, leaving 5 bases between the germline ends. Germline-derived CDR1 and CDR2 are SGHTA and FQGTGA. This CDR3 has 14 residues. The CDR3 region has the DNA TGTGCCAGCAGCTTATCAGGGAACACCGGGGAGCTGTTTTTT. It specifies CASSLSGNTGELFF.

The table lists this clone with a count of one. The chain links TRBV7-3 to TRBJ2-7, with a weak D call TRBD1 (6 bases). Trimming cost V 4 bases and J 1 base, with 11 bases left between them. CDR1 is SGHTA, CDR2 FQGTGA, per germline. The CDR3 runs 14 residues. The DNA for the CDR3 is TGTGCCAGCAGCTCCAGGACAGATTCCTACGAGCAGTACTTC. Translation: CASSSRTDSYEQYF.

This chain links TRBV7-6 with TRBJ2-2, with 14 bases aligning to TRBD2. The CDR3 sequence is 17 residues long. Germline V lookup: CDR1 SGHVS, CDR2 FNYEAQ. J was trimmed by 8 bases and V by 1 base; bases with no gene match: 6. The CDR3 loop reads CASSLGLAGGPSGELFF. CDR3 coding DNA: TGTGCCAGCAGCTTAGGACTAGCGGGAGGGCCATCTGGGGAGCTGTTTTTT.

This clone was observed a single time. The chain recombines TRBV9 with TRBJ2-5, with 11 bases matching TRBD2. Looked up from germline, CDR1 is SGDLS and CDR2 is YYNGEE. V lost 4 bases, J lost 5 bases, and 4 bases stayed unmatched. The CDR3 is 14 amino acids. The CDR3 DNA is TGTGCCAGCAGCCCGATAGCGGGAGGGGAGACCCAGTACTTC. Its translation: CASSPIAGGETQYF.

This clone appeared once. CDR3 sequence (DNA): TGTGCCAGCAGCGATAGCGGCGACGGGGACAATGAGCAGTTCTTC. Its translation is CASSDSGDGDNEQFF. J is TRBJ2-1 and V is TRBV9, with D perhaps matching TRBD2 (6 bases). This CDR3 contains 15 residues. V lost 3 bases and J 5 bases, leaving 15 bases between the germline ends. Germline lookup yields CDR1 SGDLS and CDR2 YYNGEE.

This clone was observed a handful of times. This chain connects TRBV19 to TRBJ2-1; D perhaps matches TRBD2 (6 bases). Trimming stripped 4 bases from V and 6 bases from J, with 31 bases between. The germline gives CDR1 LNHDA, CDR2 SQIVND (reference sequence). CDR3 length: 20 residues. CDR3 amino acids: CASSTPPGLSPNQDPNEQFF. The CDR3, as DNA: TGTGCCAGTAGTACCCCCCCGGGACTCTCACCCAATCAAGACCCCAATGAGCAGTTCTTC.